This entry describes one T cell receptor (beta chain). Antigen specificity is unknown. PCR used 60 Vbeta primers and 13 Jbeta primers. The repertoire was sequenced with immunoSEQ multiplex PCR; TCRdb's copy has only in-frame clones and lacks some. This table holds 70,000 to 90,000 clones, under 80% found once. This sample was taken from a study of cytomegalovirus exposure and HLA in healthy donors. Study summary: About 85 million unique TCRs from HLA-typed donors were held in an early release of data.

The study's findings and limits: The classifier was said to identify cytomegalovirus status with high specificity and sensitivity. In a later analysis, around 18,000 TCR beta sequences were associated with HLA alleles at 0.05 false discovery rate. Reportedly, fewer N-insertions than the approximately 690-donor mean appeared in an Asian-associated ancestry cluster in a later analysis.

Sequenced material: PBMCs. The TCR comes from a man between 60 and 75 years old in good health and CMV-seropositive.

CDR3 DNA: TGTGCCAGTAGCTTGGACAGTTATCAGCCCCAGCATTTT. Translation gives CASSLDSYQPQHF. The rearrangement links TRBV19 to TRBJ1-5, with D possibly matching TRBD1 (6 bases). This CDR3 comprises 13 residues. V was trimmed by 6 bases and J by 5 bases, leaving 11 bases between them. Germline loops: CDR1 LNHDA, CDR2 SQIVND (reference sequence).